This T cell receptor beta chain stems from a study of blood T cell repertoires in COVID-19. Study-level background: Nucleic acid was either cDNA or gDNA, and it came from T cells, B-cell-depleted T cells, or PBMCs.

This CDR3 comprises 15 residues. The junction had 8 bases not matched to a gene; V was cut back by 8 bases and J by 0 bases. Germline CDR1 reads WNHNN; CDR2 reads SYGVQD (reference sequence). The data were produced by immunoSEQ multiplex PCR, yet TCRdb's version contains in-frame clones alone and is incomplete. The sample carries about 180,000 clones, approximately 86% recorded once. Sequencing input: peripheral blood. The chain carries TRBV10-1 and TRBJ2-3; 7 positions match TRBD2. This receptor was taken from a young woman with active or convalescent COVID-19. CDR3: CASGSGVSSTDTQYF. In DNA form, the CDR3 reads TGCGCCAGCGGAAGCGGGGTATCTAGCACAGATACGCAGTATTTT.